A single sample is the source of the 14 T cell receptor beta chains below, sequenced in a study of blood T cell repertoires in COVID-19. Here immunoSEQ multiplex PCR was the method, and the copy in TCRdb shows in-frame clones only, minus some. The sample holds about 220,000 clones; 75% to 85% are singletons and the top ten take about 2.4%. Sequenced input: peripheral blood. The receptors originated from a woman aged 65 to 85 with COVID-19, enrolled during active disease.

This sequence joins TRBV2 and TRBJ2-3, with D perhaps matching TRBD2 (6 bases). With 3 bases removed from V and 2 bases from J, the gap between germline ends came to 18 bases. Germline CDR1 and CDR2: SNHLY and FYNNEI. This CDR3 is built from 17 residues. CDR3 sequence: CASSEDYSRHLTDTQYF. The CDR3 bases are TGTGCCAGCAGTGAGGACTACTCTCGGCACCTCACAGATACGCAGTATTTT.

The chain combines TRBV5-1 with TRBJ1-1, with 8 bases lining up with TRBD1. Trimming cost V 0 bases and J 6 bases; bases outside gene matches: 10. CDR3 length: 16 amino acids. Germline V gene sequence: CDR1 SGHRS, CDR2 YFSETQ. This chain's CDR3 is CASSLEGTQGGAEAFF. CDR3 in DNA: TGCGCCAGCAGCTTGGAGGGAACACAGGGGGGAGCTGAAGCTTTCTTT.

This clone has a handful of counts. The chain joins TRBV5-4 to TRBJ1-2; TRBD1 aligns across 9 bases. V dropped 2 bases and J dropped 6; count of bases not matched to a gene: 8. Germline values: CDR1 SGHNT, CDR2 YYREEE (reference sequence). This CDR3 comprises 15 residues. The CDR3 DNA is TGTGCCAGCAGCTTACGACAGGGGGAAGGTAATGGCTACACCTTC. Its protein product is CASSLRQGEGNGYTF.

This chain uses TRBV7-2 with TRBJ2-7, with 11 positions matching TRBD2. V was pared by 3 bases and J by 4 bases, with 14 bases of the junction left unmatched. This CDR3 has 18 amino acids. Germline CDR1 SGHTA, CDR2 FQGNSA. DNA of the CDR3: TGTGCCAGCAGCTTGAGAACCTCCACTAGCGGGAGTGGGTACGAGCAGTACTTC. Protein: CASSLRTSTSGSGYEQYF. Based on the CDR3 plus reference TRBV7-2 and TRBJ2-7, the full variable domain is GAGVSQSPSNKVTEKGKDVELRCDPISGHTALYWYRQSLGQGLEFLIYFQGNSAPDKSGLPSDRFSAERTGGSVSTLTIQRTQQEDSAVYLCASSLRTSTSGSGYEQYFGPGTRLTVT.

This clone has just one count. The chain is built from TRBV18 and TRBJ1-2, with TRBD1 matching 8 bases. Germline values: CDR1 KGHSH, CDR2 LQKENI. V lost 6 bases, J lost 2 bases, and 5 bases stayed unmatched. This CDR3 spans 14 amino acids. In DNA form, the CDR3 reads TGTGCCAGCTCCGCGGGACAGGACAACTATGGCTACACCTTC. The encoded protein is CASSAGQDNYGYTF.

This clone was counted only a few times. V gene TRBV11-1 combines with J gene TRBJ1-3; 9 bases line up with TRBD1. V gave up 5 bases and J gave up 8 bases; unmatched junction bases: 13. The CDR3 is 16 amino acids. Looked up from germline, CDR1 is SGHAT and CDR2 is FQDESV (reference sequence). As DNA, the CDR3 is TGTGCCAGCAGCGATGGGACAGGGAAAAGAGGAGACACCATATATTTT. It is translated as CASSDGTGKRGDTIYF. Full variable domain (rest looked up from reference TRBV11-1 and TRBJ1-3): EAEVAQSPRYKITEKSQAVAFWCDPISGHATLYWYRQILGQGPELLVQFQDESVVDDSQLPKDRFSAERLKGVDSTLKIQPAELGDSAMYLCASSDGTGKRGDTIYFGEGSWLTVV.

The V gene is TRBV11-2, the J gene TRBJ1-3; 8 bases line up with TRBD1. The CDR3 sequence is 16 residues long. Trimming cost V 1 base and J 4 bases; bases outside gene matches: 6. CDR1 and CDR2 (germline): SGHAT, FQNNGV. The CDR3 is CASSLGDRSWGNTIYF. CDR3 nucleotide sequence: TGTGCCAGCAGCTTAGGGGACAGGTCCTGGGGAAACACCATATATTTT.

The chain is built from TRBV7-9 and TRBJ2-7, with 7 bases fitting TRBD2. The V and J ends lost 1 base and 0 bases, in that order; junction bases with no gene match: 3. This CDR3 spans 15 amino acids. CDR1 and CDR2 from the germline V gene are SEHNR and FQNEAQ (reference sequence). Written as DNA, the CDR3 is TGTGCCAGCAGCTTAGGGAGACTAGCCTCCTACGAGCAGTACTTC. It encodes CASSLGRLASYEQYF.

This clone was detected only a few times. The chain carries TRBV7-9 and TRBJ2-7; D uncertain. The germline CDR1 and CDR2 sequences are SEHNR and FQNEAQ (reference sequence). The CDR3 is 12 amino acids. V gave up 2 bases and J gave up 6 bases, with 8 bases separating them. The CDR3 nucleotides are TGTGCCAGCAGCTTATCTTCCGGCGAGCAGTACTTC. It encodes CASSLSSGEQYF.

This clone has more than one count but fewer than ten. The chain uses TRBV5-1 and TRBJ2-1; TRBD2 aligns across 12 bases. J lost 4 bases, V lost 0 bases, and 11 bases had no gene match. Per germline, CDR1 SGHRS and CDR2 YFSETQ. The CDR3 consists of 19 residues. The CDR3 is CASSLGLAGAGGIYNEQFF. CDR3 DNA sequence: TGCGCCAGCAGCTTGGGACTAGCGGGGGCCGGAGGCATTTACAATGAGCAGTTCTTC.

J is TRBJ2-7 and V is TRBV6-2 or TRBV6-3; D possibly corresponds to TRBD1 (6 bases). Germline V gives CDR1 MNHEY, CDR2 SVGEGT. The V and J ends lost 6 bases and 7 bases respectively, with 19 bases between them. The CDR3 covers 14 residues. CDR3 in amino acids: CASSPQGLSEEQYF. The CDR3 DNA is TGTGCCAGCAGCCCACAGGGCCTATCGGAAGAGCAGTACTTC.

The chain employs TRBV19 and TRBJ2-1; 10 bases are shared with TRBD2. The junction had 5 bases not matched to a gene; V was cut back by 5 bases and J by 1 base. Germline V gene lookup returns CDR1 LNHDA and CDR2 SQIVND (reference sequence). The CDR3 contains 16 residues. The CDR3 region is CASSVSGGVSYNEQFF. The CDR3, as DNA: TGTGCCAGTAGTGTGAGCGGGGGGGTTTCCTACAATGAGCAGTTCTTC.

J is TRBJ1-1 and V is TRBV11-2, with D unresolved. This CDR3 contains 13 residues. Germline V gene lookup returns CDR1 SGHAT and CDR2 FQNNGV. V lost 5 bases and J lost 0, with 7 bases in between. The CDR3 sequence: CASSREVNTEAFF. The CDR3 DNA reads TGTGCCAGCAGCCGAGAGGTGAACACTGAAGCTTTCTTT.

This clone was observed a few times. This chain links TRBV6-6 with TRBJ1-6, with D possibly being TRBD1 (6 bases). This CDR3 contains 13 residues. CDR1 and CDR2 from the germline V gene are MNHNY and SVGAGI (reference sequence). V lost 7 bases and J lost 6, with 10 bases in between. The CDR3 region has the DNA TGTGCCAGCACTGGACAGATTAATTCACCCCTCCACTTT. Its protein product is CASTGQINSPLHF.